This T cell receptor beta chain stems from a study of blood T cell repertoires in COVID-19. About the research overall: Samples came from the United States, Italy and Spain, spanning acute and convalescent COVID-19. PBMCs, B-cell-depleted T cells, or T cells were the source of the cDNA or gDNA that made up the material.

The germline gives CDR1 SGHVS, CDR2 FQNEAQ. V was pared by 5 bases and J by 5 bases, with 9 bases of the junction left unmatched. This CDR3 region has 15 residues. Generated by immunoSEQ multiplex PCR, the TCRdb table keeps only in-frame clones and is missing some. This sample has 250,000 to 400,000 clones, with about 91% found just once. During active infection, Seattle patients enrolled and were then monitored through disease. This TCR was recovered from a woman aged 30 to 39 with COVID-19, enrolled during active disease. The sequenced sample consisted of peripheral blood. This chain joins TRBV7-8 and TRBJ2-1; 7 bases fit TRBD2. The CDR3 bases are TGTGCCAGCAGCCGCGGGGGTCCCTACGACAATGAGCAGTTCTTC. It codes for CASSRGGPYDNEQFF.